This T cell receptor beta chain appears in the sequencing data of a study of control samples from healthy donors and cancer patients (dated by TCRdb to 2020 to 2022). The library came from the immunoSEQ multiplex PCR assay. The immuneACCESS repertoire file appears here via TCRdb, limited to in-frame rearrangements. These files lack a portion of the clones; in checked studies, under half of the deficit traces to unresolved V genes, and the cause of the others is not known. Here the sample has some 54,000 clones; almost 96% occur a single time. Of the sample, roughly 1.8% is held by the ten largest clones. Turning to this clone: Its recognized antigen is unknown. Base qualities were left out, and no much larger clone turns up one base away.

From the germline V gene (reference sequence), CDR1 is SGHNT and CDR2 is YYREEE. The CDR3 measures 15 amino acids from cysteine to phenylalanine. The only DNA kept is the CDR3, 45 bases in frame from the first base. Trimmed from V: 7 bases; trimmed from J: 7 bases; junction bases lacking a gene match: 13. The clonotype was recovered from a woman aged 30 to 39 in good health. The sample taken for sequencing was blood. The receptor chain draws on TRBV5-4 and TRBJ2-1; 8 junctional bases match TRBD2. In nucleotide form, the sequence is TGTGCCAGCGCATGGGACGGGAGGGAGGGGAATGAGCAGTTCTTC. Protein translation: CASAWDGREGNEQFF.